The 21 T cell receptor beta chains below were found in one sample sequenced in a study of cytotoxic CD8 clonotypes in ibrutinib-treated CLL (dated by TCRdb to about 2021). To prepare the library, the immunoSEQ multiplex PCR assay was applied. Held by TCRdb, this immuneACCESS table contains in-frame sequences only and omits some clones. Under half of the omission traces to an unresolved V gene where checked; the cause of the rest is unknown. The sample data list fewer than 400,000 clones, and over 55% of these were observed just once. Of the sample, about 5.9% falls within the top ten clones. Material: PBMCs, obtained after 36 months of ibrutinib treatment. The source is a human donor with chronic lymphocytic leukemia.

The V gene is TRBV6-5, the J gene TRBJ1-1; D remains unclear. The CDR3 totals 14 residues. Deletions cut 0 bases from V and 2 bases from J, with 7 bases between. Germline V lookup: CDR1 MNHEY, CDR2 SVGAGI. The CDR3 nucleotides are TGTGCCAGCAGTTACTCGCCTTATAACACTGAAGCTTTCTTT. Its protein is CASSYSPYNTEAFF.

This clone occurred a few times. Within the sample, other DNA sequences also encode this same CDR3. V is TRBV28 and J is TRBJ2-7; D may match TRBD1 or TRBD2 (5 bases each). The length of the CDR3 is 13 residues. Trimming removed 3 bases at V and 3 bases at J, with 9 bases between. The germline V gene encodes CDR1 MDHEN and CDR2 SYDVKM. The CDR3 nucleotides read TGTGCCAGCAGTTTCTCAGGGAGCTACGAGCAGTACTTC. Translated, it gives CASSFSGSYEQYF. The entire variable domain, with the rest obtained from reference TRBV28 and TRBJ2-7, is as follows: DVKVTQSSRYLVKRTGEKVFLECVQDMDHENMFWYRQDPGLGLRLIYFSYDVKMKEKGDIPEGYSVSREKKERFSLILESASTNQTSMYLCASSFSGSYEQYFGPGTRLTVT.

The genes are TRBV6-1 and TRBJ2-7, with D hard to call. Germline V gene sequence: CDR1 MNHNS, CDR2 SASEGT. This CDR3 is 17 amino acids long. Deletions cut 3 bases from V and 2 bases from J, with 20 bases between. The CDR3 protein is CASSDPPGITRPYEQYF. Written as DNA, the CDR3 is TGTGCCAGCAGTGATCCCCCCGGTATTACTCGACCCTACGAGCAGTACTTC.

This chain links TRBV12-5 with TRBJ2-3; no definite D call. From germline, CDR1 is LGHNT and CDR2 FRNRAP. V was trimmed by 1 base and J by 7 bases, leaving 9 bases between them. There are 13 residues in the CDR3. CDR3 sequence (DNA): TGTGCTAGTGGTTTGGGACAAGACAATACGCAGTATTTT. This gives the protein CASGLGQDNTQYF.

CDR3 nucleotides: TGTGCCAGCAGTTTAGCCAGTTCAAGATACGAGCAGTACTTC. This sequence encodes CASSLASSRYEQYF. J is TRBJ2-7 and V is TRBV27; the D is unclear. CDR3 size: 14 residues. V lost 2 bases to trimming and J lost 4 bases, with 12 bases between them. Looked up from germline, CDR1 is MNHEY and CDR2 is SMNVEV (reference sequence).

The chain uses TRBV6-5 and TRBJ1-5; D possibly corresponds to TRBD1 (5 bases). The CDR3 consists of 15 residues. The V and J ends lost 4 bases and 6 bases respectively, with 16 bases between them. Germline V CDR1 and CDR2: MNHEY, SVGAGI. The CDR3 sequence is CASSSQTVTGQPQHF. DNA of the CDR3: TGTGCCAGCAGTTCACAGACAGTCACAGGTCAGCCCCAGCATTTT.

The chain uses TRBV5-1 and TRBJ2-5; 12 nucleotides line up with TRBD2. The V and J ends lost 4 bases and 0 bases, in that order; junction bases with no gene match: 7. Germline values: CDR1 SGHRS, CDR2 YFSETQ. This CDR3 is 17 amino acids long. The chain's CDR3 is CASSTPSGRGYQETQYF. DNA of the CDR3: TGCGCCAGCAGCACCCCTAGCGGGAGGGGGTACCAAGAGACCCAGTACTTC.

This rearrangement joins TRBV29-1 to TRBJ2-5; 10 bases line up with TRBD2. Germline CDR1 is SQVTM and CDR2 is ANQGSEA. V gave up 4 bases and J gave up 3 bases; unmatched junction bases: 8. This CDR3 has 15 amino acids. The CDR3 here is CSVGSSGRPEETQYF. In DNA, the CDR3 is TGCAGCGTTGGGTCTAGCGGGAGACCAGAAGAGACCCAGTACTTC.

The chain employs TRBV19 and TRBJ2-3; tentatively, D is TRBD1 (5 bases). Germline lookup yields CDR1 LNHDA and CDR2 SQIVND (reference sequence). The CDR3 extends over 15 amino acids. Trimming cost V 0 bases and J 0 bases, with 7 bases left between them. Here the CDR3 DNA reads TGTGCCAGTAGTATAGACAGGGTTAGCACAGATACGCAGTATTTT. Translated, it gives CASSIDRVSTDTQYF. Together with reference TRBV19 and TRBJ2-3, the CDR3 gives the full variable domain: DGGITQSPKYLFRKEGQNVTLSCEQNLNHDAMYWYRQDPGQGLRLIYYSQIVNDFQKGDIAEGYSVSREKKESFPLTVTSAQKNPTAFYLCASSIDRVSTDTQYFGPGTRLTVL.

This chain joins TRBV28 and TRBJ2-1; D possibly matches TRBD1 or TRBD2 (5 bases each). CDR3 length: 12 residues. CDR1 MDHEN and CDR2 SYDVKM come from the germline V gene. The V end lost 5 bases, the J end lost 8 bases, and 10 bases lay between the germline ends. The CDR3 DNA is TGTGCCAGCAGTGGACTGGGGGATGAGCAGTTCTTC. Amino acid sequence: CASSGLGDEQFF.

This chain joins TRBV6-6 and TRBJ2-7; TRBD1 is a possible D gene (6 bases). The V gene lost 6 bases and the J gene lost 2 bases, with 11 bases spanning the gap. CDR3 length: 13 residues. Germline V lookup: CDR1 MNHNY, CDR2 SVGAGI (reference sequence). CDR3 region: CASRYGQTYEQYF. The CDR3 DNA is TGTGCCAGCAGATACGGACAGACCTACGAGCAGTACTTC.

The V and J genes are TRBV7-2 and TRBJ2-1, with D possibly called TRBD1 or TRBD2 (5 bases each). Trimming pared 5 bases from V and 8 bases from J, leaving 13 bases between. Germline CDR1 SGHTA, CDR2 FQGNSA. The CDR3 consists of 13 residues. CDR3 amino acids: CASSLGVFDEQFF. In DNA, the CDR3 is TGTGCCAGCAGCCTGGGGGTATTCGATGAGCAGTTCTTC.

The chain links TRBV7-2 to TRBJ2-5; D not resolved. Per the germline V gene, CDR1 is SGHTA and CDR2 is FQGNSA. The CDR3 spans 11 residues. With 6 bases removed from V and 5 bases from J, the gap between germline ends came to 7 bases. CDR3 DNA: TGTGCCAGCAGAAAGGCGGAGACCCAGTACTTC. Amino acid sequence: CASRKAETQYF. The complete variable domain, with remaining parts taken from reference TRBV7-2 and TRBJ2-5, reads GAGVSQSPSNKVTEKGKDVELRCDPISGHTALYWYRQSLGQGLEFLIYFQGNSAPDKSGLPSDRFSAERTGGSVSTLTIQRTQQEDSAVYLCASRKAETQYFGPGTRLLVL.

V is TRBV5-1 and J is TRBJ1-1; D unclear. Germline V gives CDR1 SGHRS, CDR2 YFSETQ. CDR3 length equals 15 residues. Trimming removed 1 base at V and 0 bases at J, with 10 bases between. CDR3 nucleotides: TGCGCCAGCAGCTTGCACCAACTCATGAACACTGAAGCTTTCTTT. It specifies CASSLHQLMNTEAFF.

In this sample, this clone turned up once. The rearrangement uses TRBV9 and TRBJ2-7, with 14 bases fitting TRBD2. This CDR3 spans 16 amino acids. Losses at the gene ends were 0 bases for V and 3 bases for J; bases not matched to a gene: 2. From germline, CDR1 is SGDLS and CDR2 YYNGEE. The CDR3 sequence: CASSVGLAGGLYEQYF. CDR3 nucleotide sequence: TGTGCCAGCAGCGTAGGACTAGCGGGGGGGCTCTACGAGCAGTACTTC.

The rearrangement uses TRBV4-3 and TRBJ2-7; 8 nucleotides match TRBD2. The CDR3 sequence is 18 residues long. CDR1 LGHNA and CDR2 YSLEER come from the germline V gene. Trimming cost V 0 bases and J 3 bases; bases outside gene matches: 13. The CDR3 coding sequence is TGCGCCAGCAGCCAAGATCAACAACGGGAGGGATCAGTCTACGAGCAGTACTTC. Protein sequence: CASSQDQQREGSVYEQYF.

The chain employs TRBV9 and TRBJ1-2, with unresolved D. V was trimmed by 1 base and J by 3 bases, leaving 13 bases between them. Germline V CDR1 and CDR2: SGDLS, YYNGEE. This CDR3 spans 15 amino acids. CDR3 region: CASSVTLLGDYGYTF. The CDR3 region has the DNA TGTGCCAGCAGCGTAACTCTATTGGGCGACTATGGCTACACCTTC.

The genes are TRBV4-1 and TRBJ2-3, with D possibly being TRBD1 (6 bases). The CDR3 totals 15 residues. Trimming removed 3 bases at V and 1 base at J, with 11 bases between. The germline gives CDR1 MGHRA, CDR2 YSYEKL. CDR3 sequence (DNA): TGCGCCAGCAGCCAGGCGACAGGTCGCACAGATACGCAGTATTTT. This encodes CASSQATGRTDTQYF.

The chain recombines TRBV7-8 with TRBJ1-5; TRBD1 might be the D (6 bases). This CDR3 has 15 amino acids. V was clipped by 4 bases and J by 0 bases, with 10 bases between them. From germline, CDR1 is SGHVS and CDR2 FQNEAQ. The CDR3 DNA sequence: TGTGCCAGCAGCTCCTGGACAGATAGCAATCAGCCCCAGCATTTT. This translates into CASSSWTDSNQPQHF. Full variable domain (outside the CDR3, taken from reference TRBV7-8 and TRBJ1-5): GAGVSQSPRYKVAKRGQDVALRCDPISGHVSLFWYQQALGQGPEFLTYFQNEAQLDKSGLPSDRFFAERPEGSVSTLKIQRTQQEDSAVYLCASSSWTDSNQPQHFGDGTRLSIL.

CDR3 nucleotide sequence: TGTGCCACCAGCCAGGACGGACGGGGAAATTATCAGCCCCAGCATTTT. Its protein product is CATSQDGRGNYQPQHF. The chain carries TRBV15 and TRBJ1-5, with unresolved D. This CDR3 is 16 amino acids long. Trimming left V 5 bases short and J 5 bases short, with 19 bases between. CDR1 is LNHNV and CDR2 is YYDKDF in the germline V gene (reference sequence).

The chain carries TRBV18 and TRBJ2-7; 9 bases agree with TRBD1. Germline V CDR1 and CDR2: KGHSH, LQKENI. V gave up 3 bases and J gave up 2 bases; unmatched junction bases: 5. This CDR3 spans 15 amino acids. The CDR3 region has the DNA TGTGCCAGCTCACCCTGGACAGGGGACGCCTACGAGCAGTACTTC. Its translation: CASSPWTGDAYEQYF.